This passage covers 27 T cell receptor beta chains from one sample sequenced in a study of cytomegalovirus exposure and HLA in healthy donors. Primers for the PCR totalled 60 Vbeta and 13 Jbeta. Produced via immunoSEQ multiplex PCR; TCRdb's table is partial and in-frame only. The sample shows around 93,000 clones, 78% of them seen only once. Sequences were obtained from PBMCs. These receptors all stem from a woman aged 40 to 55 in good health and CMV-seronegative.

The chain employs TRBV19 and TRBJ2-7; no clear D gene. The CDR3 contains 14 residues. With 1 base removed from V and 4 bases from J, the gap between germline ends came to 11 bases. Germline values: CDR1 LNHDA, CDR2 SQIVND (reference sequence). CDR3 coding DNA: TGTGCCAGTAGTATAGGCGGAATCCTATACGAGCAGTACTTC. This gives the protein CASSIGGILYEQYF.

Comments on this clone: The same CDR3 also results from other DNA sequences found in this sample. This chain uses TRBV5-1 with TRBJ1-5, with 10 nucleotides matching TRBD1. V gave up 0 bases and J gave up 4 bases; unmatched junction bases: 1. Germline loops: CDR1 SGHRS, CDR2 YFSETQ. The length of the CDR3 is 15 residues. The CDR3 bases are TGCGCCAGCAGCTTGGGGACAGGGGGGAATCAGCCCCAGCATTTT. Translated, it gives CASSLGTGGNQPQHF.

This clone was seen more than once but under ten times. The V call is TRBV19, the J call TRBJ2-3, with 8 bases lining up with TRBD2. The germline CDR1 and CDR2 sequences are LNHDA and SQIVND (reference sequence). CDR3 length equals 15 residues. V was pared by 1 base and J by 4 bases, with 4 bases of the junction left unmatched. This chain's CDR3 is CASSIGAGESDTQYF. In DNA form, the CDR3 reads TGTGCCAGTAGTATAGGAGCGGGAGAGTCAGATACGCAGTATTTT.

The chain is built from TRBV28 and TRBJ1-2; D unresolved. The CDR3 contains 12 residues. CDR1 and CDR2 from the germline V gene are MDHEN and SYDVKM. V was trimmed by 3 bases and J by 8 bases, leaving 10 bases between them. The CDR3 DNA sequence: TGTGCCAGCAGTTTCCCTCTAGGAGGCTACACCTTC. Translating it yields CASSFPLGGYTF.

This chain joins TRBV29-1 and TRBJ2-4; 10 bases match TRBD1. Germline CDR1 is SQVTM and CDR2 is ANQGSEA. The CDR3 sequence is 14 residues long. V dropped 1 base and J dropped 8; count of bases not matched to a gene: 5. The CDR3 loop is CSVEARTGGHIQYF. For the CDR3, the DNA is TGCAGCGTTGAAGCAAGGACAGGGGGGCACATTCAGTACTTC.

The CDR3: CASSQDFRPVIYGYTF. CDR3 nucleotide sequence: TGTGCCAGCAGCCAAGATTTTCGTCCGGTAATCTATGGCTACACCTTC. The V gene is TRBV14, the J gene TRBJ1-2, with unresolved D. CDR3 length equals 16 residues. V was trimmed by 0 bases and J by 4 bases, leaving 15 bases between them. From germline, CDR1 is SGHDN and CDR2 FVKESK.

This clone was picked up one time. V gene TRBV4-3 combines with J gene TRBJ2-5; perhaps TRBD2 as D (5 bases). CDR1 is LGHNA, CDR2 YSLEER, per germline. The ends were cut back, 1 base at V and 0 bases at J, with 6 bases in the middle. The CDR3 is 14 amino acids. CDR3 protein: CASSQAGYQETQYF. The CDR3 nucleotides read TGCGCCAGCAGCCAAGCGGGGTACCAAGAGACCCAGTACTTC.

The V and J genes are TRBV10-3 and TRBJ1-4, with D perhaps matching TRBD1 (5 bases). The CDR3 spans 15 residues. Trimming removed 3 bases from V and 0 bases from J, with 8 bases in between. Germline assignment: CDR1 ENHRY and CDR2 SYGVKD. CDR3 in DNA: TGTGCCATCAGTGATCCGACAGCAACTAATGAAAAACTGTTTTTT. This codes for CAISDPTATNEKLFF.

CDR3 DNA sequence: TGCGCCAGCAGCCGCGGACAGGGGTCCCTCAATGAGCAGTTCTTC. Amino acid sequence: CASSRGQGSLNEQFF. The chain links TRBV5-1 to TRBJ2-1; TRBD1 aligns across 9 bases. This CDR3 is 15 amino acids long. Germline loops: CDR1 SGHRS, CDR2 YFSETQ. V was pared by 4 bases and J by 6 bases, with 8 bases of the junction left unmatched.

The count of this clone is one. The gene calls are TRBV28 and TRBJ1-1; D gene ambiguous. V lost 5 bases, J lost 3 bases, and 16 bases lay in between. The CDR3 loop spans 15 amino acids. Germline CDR1 is MDHEN and CDR2 is SYDVKM. The CDR3 DNA sequence: TGTGCCAGCAGTCTTCTAATACAGAGGGACACTGAAGCTTTCTTT. Translating it yields CASSLLIQRDTEAFF. The full variable domain, rest sourced from reference TRBV28 and TRBJ1-1, is DVKVTQSSRYLVKRTGEKVFLECVQDMDHENMFWYRQDPGLGLRLIYFSYDVKMKEKGDIPEGYSVSREKKERFSLILESASTNQTSMYLCASSLLIQRDTEAFFGQGTRLTVV.

The chain links TRBV15 to TRBJ1-1; 8 bases align to TRBD1. The CDR3 runs 17 residues. The germline V gene encodes CDR1 LNHNV and CDR2 YYDKDF (reference sequence). The V segment lost 2 bases and the J segment 0 bases; nucleotides outside the gene matches: 8. CDR3 bases: TGTGCCACCAGCAGACAGGGGGCAGCATCCATGAACACTGAAGCTTTCTTT. This encodes CATSRQGAASMNTEAFF.

This sequence joins TRBV27 and TRBJ2-7; 14 nucleotides match TRBD2. CDR3 size: 17 residues. V was pared by 5 bases and J by 4 bases, with 10 bases of the junction left unmatched. CDR1 and CDR2 (germline): MNHEY, SMNVEV (reference sequence). The CDR3 loop is CASSARTSGRQIYEQYF. Here the CDR3 DNA reads TGTGCCAGCAGTGCCCGGACTAGCGGGAGGCAGATATACGAGCAGTACTTC.

V and J are TRBV7-9 and TRBJ1-4; 7 bases align to TRBD1. The CDR3 spans 14 residues. CDR1 SEHNR and CDR2 FQNEAQ come from the germline V gene (reference sequence). The V and J ends lost 4 bases and 4 bases, in that order; junction bases with no gene match: 3. CDR3 loop: CASSSGQFNEKLFF. In DNA, the CDR3 is TGTGCCAGCAGCTCGGGACAGTTTAATGAAAAACTGTTTTTT. Filled out from reference TRBV7-9 and TRBJ1-4, the complete variable domain reads DTGVSQNPRHKITKRGQNVTFRCDPISEHNRLYWYRQTLGQGPEFLTYFQNEAQLEKSRLLSDRFSAERPKGSFSTLEIQRTEQGDSAMYLCASSSGQFNEKLFFGSGTQLSVL.

V gene TRBV6-5 combines with J gene TRBJ2-7; possibly TRBD2 for D (6 bases). The CDR3 spans 14 residues. V was shortened by 6 bases and J by 1 base, with 13 bases between the two germline ends. CDR1 and CDR2 from the germline V gene are MNHEY and SVGAGI. The CDR3 region is CASSQGGWSYEQYF. The CDR3 nucleotides read TGTGCCAGCAGCCAGGGAGGTTGGTCCTACGAGCAGTACTTC.

The chain joins TRBV27 to TRBJ2-6; D not resolved. The CDR3 totals 13 residues. Trimming shortened V by 6 bases and J by 1 base, and 4 bases separated the two germline ends. Germline V gene lookup returns CDR1 MNHEY and CDR2 SMNVEV (reference sequence). The DNA for the CDR3 is TGTGCCAGCAGAATATCTGGGGCCAACGTCCTGACTTTC. Its translation: CASRISGANVLTF. The full variable domain, its missing parts supplied by reference TRBV27 and TRBJ2-6, is EAQVTQNPRYLITVTGKKLTVTCSQNMNHEYMSWYRQDPGLGLRQIYYSMNVEVTDKGDVPEGYKVSRKEKRNFPLILESPSPNQTSLYFCASRISGANVLTFGAGSRLTVL.

The CDR3 nucleotides read TGTGCCAGCAGCGCCTCGACAGGGAGGAATGAAAAACTGTTTTTT. This encodes CASSASTGRNEKLFF. V is TRBV11-1 and J is TRBJ1-4, with 7 positions matching TRBD1. The V gene's germline CDR1 is SGHAT and CDR2 FQDESV (reference sequence). This CDR3 spans 15 amino acids. J lost 5 bases, V lost 5 bases, and 8 bases had no gene match.

The chain employs TRBV5-5 and TRBJ2-1; D may be TRBD1 (6 bases). Trimming removed 1 base from V and 4 bases from J, with 12 bases in between. CDR3 length: 15 residues. CDR1 and CDR2 (germline): SGHKS, YYEKEE (reference sequence). CDR3 nucleotides: TGTGCCAGCAGCTTGATAGGGACACCTTACAATGAGCAGTTCTTC. It translates to CASSLIGTPYNEQFF.

This clone turned up a few times. Different DNA sequences within this sample yield the same CDR3. The rearrangement links TRBV7-6 to TRBJ1-1; D ambiguous. The CDR3 is 14 amino acids. The V gene lost 1 base and the J gene lost 0 bases, with 6 bases spanning the gap. The V gene's germline CDR1 is SGHVS and CDR2 FNYEAQ. The CDR3 DNA reads TGTGCCAGCAGCTTAGGACAAATGAACACTGAAGCTTTCTTT. It translates to CASSLGQMNTEAFF.

The chain carries TRBV6-5 and TRBJ1-1; a weak D match, TRBD1 (6 bases). Between the trimmed V and J ends, which lost 6 bases and 5 bases, there was a span of 13 bases. Per germline, CDR1 MNHEY and CDR2 SVGAGI. This CDR3 has 13 residues. CDR3 protein: CASRGRGLTEAFF. In DNA form, the CDR3 reads TGTGCCAGCAGAGGGAGGGGGTTGACTGAAGCTTTCTTT.

The V and J genes are TRBV14 and TRBJ2-1; TRBD2 agrees at 7 bases. This CDR3 has 15 residues. The junction had 4 bases not matched to a gene; V was cut back by 4 bases and J by 1 base. Germline V gene sequence: CDR1 SGHDN, CDR2 FVKESK. As DNA, the CDR3 is TGTGCCAGCAGCCCTCCGGGACTATCCTACAATGAGCAGTTCTTC. Amino acids: CASSPPGLSYNEQFF.

The rearrangement joins TRBV28 to TRBJ1-4; D is perhaps TRBD1 (5 bases). V was trimmed by 5 bases and J by 8 bases, leaving 9 bases between them. Germline V gene lookup returns CDR1 MDHEN and CDR2 SYDVKM. The CDR3 is 12 residues long. In DNA, the CDR3 is TGTGCCAGCAGTATCACAGGCGAAAAACTGTTTTTT. It encodes CASSITGEKLFF.

V gene TRBV7-3 combines with J gene TRBJ2-5; D is possibly TRBD2 (5 bases). The CDR3 is made up of 17 amino acids. The germline gives CDR1 SGHTA, CDR2 FQGTGA. Trimming removed 2 bases from V and 5 bases from J, with 21 bases in between. The DNA of the CDR3 is TGTGCCAGCAGCTTATTTGGAACGGCGGGTTTCGATGAGACCCAGTACTTC. Translation: CASSLFGTAGFDETQYF.

The chain employs TRBV29-1 and TRBJ2-5; 9 positions agree with TRBD2. The DNA end lines up better with TRBJ2-7; the J call may be wrong. Germline V gene lookup returns CDR1 SQVTM and CDR2 ANQGSEA. This CDR3 spans 15 amino acids. The CDR3 nucleotides read TGCAGCGTTTCCGGGACTAGCCTCTTACCCTACGAGCAGTACTTC. Translating gives CSVSGTSLLPYEQYF.

The V call is TRBV6-6, the J call TRBJ1-1; 9 bases are a match to TRBD1. The CDR3 is 15 residues long. The trim removed 5 bases at V and 3 bases at J, leaving 7 bases unmatched. Germline lookup yields CDR1 MNHNY and CDR2 SVGAGI (reference sequence). The CDR3 loop is CASSHPQGADTEAFF. CDR3 nucleotide sequence: TGTGCCAGCAGTCACCCACAGGGGGCAGACACTGAAGCTTTCTTT.

The J gene is TRBJ1-2, the V gene TRBV6-4; TRBD1 is a possible D gene (5 bases). Germline V gene data show CDR1 as MRHNA and CDR2 as SNTAGT. V was pared by 5 bases and J by 8 bases, with 12 bases between. CDR3 length equals 12 residues. Written as DNA, the CDR3 is TGTGCCAGCAGTTCCGGGGGAGGAGGCTACACCTTC. It encodes CASSSGGGGYTF.

The chain recombines TRBV28 with TRBJ2-2; D might be TRBD1 (5 bases). CDR1 is MDHEN, CDR2 SYDVKM, per germline. V dropped 5 bases and J dropped 0 bases, with 10 bases sitting between them. This CDR3 has 15 amino acids. CDR3 residues: CASSRETANTGELFF. For the CDR3, the DNA is TGTGCCAGCAGTCGCGAGACAGCGAACACCGGGGAGCTGTTTTTT.

The chain links TRBV5-6 to TRBJ2-3, with 10 bases aligning to TRBD2. Germline V gene lookup returns CDR1 SGHDT and CDR2 YYEEEE. Trimming removed 4 bases from V and 4 bases from J; junction bases left unmatched: 9. The CDR3 covers 16 residues. CDR3 amino acids: CASSPSGRAVPDTQYF. CDR3 coding DNA: TGTGCCAGCAGCCCGAGCGGGAGGGCCGTCCCAGATACGCAGTATTTT.